This TCR beta chain appears in the sequencing data of a study of CD8 T cells in ankylosing spondylitis. The sample holds a few counts of this clonotype. Its antigen is not identified. Overall study results and limits: A motif in TCR beta, a set of 8 or 9 highly homologous variants, appeared characteristic of ankylosing spondylitis blood. Prior literature has documented some motif variants in synovial fluid and blood from reactive arthritis. CD8+ cells made up the disease-linked clones, which were relatively rare in peripheral blood. There was reportedly significant enrichment of clones that were disease-linked in matched ankylosing spondylitis synovial fluid.

Each CDR3 protein gets one entry after TCRdb re-called the 5' RACE reads with MiXCR. Of approximately 400,000 distinct CDR3 sequences listed, about 25% were seen once; the top ten hold 0.89%. V lost 4 bases to trimming and J lost 1 base, with 10 bases between them. This CDR3 is 14 amino acids long. CDR1 is SGHAT and CDR2 is FQNNGV in the germline V gene. The rearrangement uses TRBV11-2 and TRBJ1-1, with D possibly matching TRBD1 (6 bases). The sample taken for sequencing was blood, either unsorted or a sorted T cell fraction (not recorded which). This TCR was recovered from a male donor with ankylosing spondylitis. The CDR3 sequence is CASSYRDENTEAFF. The CDR3, as DNA: TGTGCCAGCAGCTACAGGGATGAGAACACTGAAGCTTTCTTT.